The rows below give T cell receptor beta chains drawn from one sample of a study of blood T cell repertoires in COVID-19. The data were produced by immunoSEQ multiplex PCR, yet TCRdb's version contains in-frame clones alone and is incomplete. The repertoire consists of some 91,000 clones, with approximately 87% occurring once and the leading ten covering roughly an eighth. Input material: peripheral blood. All receptors derive from a human donor in a cohort sampled during active COVID-19. CDR3s include the opening cysteine and the closing phenylalanine or tryptophan. The D gene is left open where the match is weak. Size is omitted from some rows. Given values are once, few, many or a class for expanded clones.

>TRBJ2-1|TRBV7-3|TRBD2|.
CASSATPGTSGSSYNEQFF
TGTGCCAGCAGCGCAACACCCGGGACTAGCGGGAGCTCCTACAATGAGCAGTTCTTC
>TRBJ2-1|TRBV19|.|.
CASSITAYYGNNEQFF
TGTGCCAGTAGTATAACCGCCTACTACGGGAACAATGAGCAGTTCTTC
>TRBJ1-5|TRBV5-6|.|.
CASTAGGENQPQHF
TGTGCCAGCACCGCGGGGGGGGAGAATCAGCCCCAGCATTTT
>TRBJ1-3|TRBV5-1|TRBD1|.
CASSLVTTGTSSGNTIYF
TGCGCCAGCAGCCTTGTGACGACAGGGACCAGCTCTGGAAACACCATATATTTT
>TRBJ1-5|TRBV30|.|few
CAWSARGRPQHF
TGTGCCTGGAGTGCCCGCGGTAGGCCCCAGCATTTT
>TRBJ1-5|TRBV24-1|TRBD1|.
CATSEGVDRGVRQPQHF
TGTGCCACCAGTGAAGGGGTTGACAGGGGCGTAAGACAGCCCCAGCATTTT
>TRBJ2-5|TRBV19|.|.
CASSIRAGVGQETQYF
TGTGCCAGTAGTATTAGGGCAGGGGTTGGCCAAGAGACCCAGTACTTC
>TRBJ2-5|TRBV18|TRBD1|once
CASSYGDRGEETQYF
TGTGCCAGCTCGTATGGGGACAGGGGTGAAGAGACCCAGTACTTC
>TRBJ1-5|TRBV15|TRBD1|few
CATSRDVGQGKSQHF
TGTGCCACCAGCAGAGATGTGGGACAGGGAAAGTCCCAGCATTTT
>TRBJ1-2|TRBV7-2|.|.
CASSFGTFGYTF
TGTGCCAGCAGCTTCGGGACATTCGGCTACACCTTC
>TRBJ2-3|TRBV6-6|TRBD1|.
CATTTGDVDTQYF
TGTGCCACCACGACAGGGGATGTAGATACGCAGTATTTT
>TRBJ1-2|TRBV13|TRBD1|once
CASSFNRGQSGYTF
TGTGCCAGCAGCTTTAACAGGGGGCAGAGTGGCTACACCTTC
>TRBJ2-7|TRBV28|.|.
CASNWGGATYEQYF
TGTGCCAGCAATTGGGGCGGGGCAACCTACGAGCAGTACTTC
>TRBJ2-1|TRBV6-1|TRBD2|once
CASSGPLTSGRAGGRNEQFF
TGTGCCAGCAGTGGTCCGCTTACTAGCGGGAGGGCCGGGGGGCGGAATGAGCAGTTCTTC
>TRBJ2-1|TRBV12-5|TRBD1|.
CASGRDRAAYNEQFF
TGTGCTAGTGGCCGGGACAGGGCTGCCTACAATGAGCAGTTCTTC
>TRBJ2-2|TRBV7-9|.|.
CASSQSRSGNTGELFF
TGTGCCAGCAGCCAATCGAGGAGCGGTAACACCGGGGAGCTGTTTTTT
>TRBJ2-7|TRBV19|TRBD2|.
CASSIGGRATYEQYF
TGTGCCAGTAGTATCGGCGGGAGGGCAACCTACGAGCAGTACTTC
>TRBJ2-7|TRBV5-3|TRBD1|.
CARSLEYGDRASYEQYF
TGTGCCAGAAGCTTGGAGTATGGAGACAGGGCCTCCTACGAGCAGTACTTC
>TRBJ2-5|TRBV29-1|TRBD2|.
CSVEVAVGGATQYF
TGCAGCGTTGAAGTCGCTGTCGGGGGGGCGACCCAGTACTTC
>TRBJ2-7|TRBV9|.|.
CASSVTTGGVTYEQYF
TGTGCCAGCAGCGTAACAACAGGGGGGGTGACCTACGAGCAGTACTTC
>TRBJ2-7|TRBV12-3/TRBV12-4|.|few
CASSAGSYEQYF
TGTGCCAGCAGTGCCGGGAGCTACGAGCAGTACTTC
>TRBJ2-1|TRBV7-9|.|.
CASSLVQALEQFF
TGTGCCAGCAGCTTAGTACAGGCTCTCGAGCAGTTCTTC
>TRBJ1-5|TRBV4-2|TRBD1|.
CASSLRYRDRHSGSNQPQHF
TGTGCCAGCAGCCTTAGATACCGGGACAGGCACTCGGGAAGCAATCAGCCCCAGCATTTT
>TRBJ2-1|TRBV19|TRBD2|.
CASSIRGLGEYNEQFF
TGTGCCAGTAGTATCCGGGGACTAGGCGAATACAATGAGCAGTTCTTC
>TRBJ2-3|TRBV5-1|.|.
CASSLDLASTDTQYF
TGCGCCAGCAGCTTGGATCTAGCTAGCACAGATACGCAGTATTTT
>TRBJ1-6|TRBV28|.|.
CASSLGPYNSPLHF
TGTGCCAGCAGTTTAGGGCCTTATAATTCACCCCTCCACTTT
>TRBJ1-5|TRBV19|.|few
CASSRSGVNQPQHF
TGTGCCAGTAGTAGGTCAGGGGTAAATCAGCCCCAGCATTTT
>TRBJ1-5|TRBV28|TRBD1|.
CASSGEGQGNQPQHF
TGTGCCAGCAGTGGAGAGGGACAGGGCAATCAGCCCCAGCATTTT
>TRBJ1-2|TRBV4-1|.|.
CASRPTGRDGYTF
TGCGCCAGCAGGCCCACTGGGAGGGATGGCTACACCTTC
>TRBJ1-2|TRBV18|TRBD1|.
CASSSTGGYGYTF
TGTGCCAGCTCATCTACAGGGGGCTATGGCTACACCTTC
>TRBJ1-1|TRBV19|.|.
CASSILAVNTEAFF
TGTGCCAGTAGTATTCTGGCTGTGAACACTGAAGCTTTCTTT
>TRBJ2-5|TRBV15|.|once
CATSRDQGETQYF
TGTGCCACCAGCAGAGATCAGGGGGAGACCCAGTACTTC
>TRBJ2-6|TRBV11-2|TRBD1|.
CASSLRQGAESGANVLTF
TGTGCCAGCAGCCTAAGACAGGGGGCGGAATCTGGGGCCAACGTCCTGACTTTC